Described below is a single T cell receptor (beta chain) sequence and its context. Its cognate antigen is unknown. PCR used 60 Vbeta primers and 13 Jbeta primers. Sequencing used immunoSEQ multiplex PCR; TCRdb keeps in-frame clones, though not all of them. This sample yields about 140,000 clones, of which more than 65% are seen a single time; approximately 1.6% belongs to the top ten. This specimen belongs to a study of cytomegalovirus exposure and HLA in healthy donors. Study at large: There were about 85 million unique TCRs (from HLA-typed donors) in an early data release. Findings and caveats of the study: Roughly uniform sequencing depth across donors was assumed, possibly incorrectly. High sensitivity and specificity were reportedly achieved when the classifier diagnosed cytomegalovirus status.

This CDR3 has 13 amino acids. Germline V gene sequence: CDR1 MRHNA, CDR2 SNTAGT. The germline V and J ends were trimmed by 3 bases and 5 bases, with 8 bases remaining between them. The clonotype comes from a woman in her 30s in good health and CMV-seronegative. The V gene is TRBV6-4, the J gene TRBJ1-5, with a possible D match to TRBD1 (6 bases). The sequenced sample was PBMCs. CDR3 DNA: TGTGCCAGCAGTGAGGGGGGGCATCAGCCCCAGCATTTT. This codes for CASSEGGHQPQHF.